This TCR beta chain was sequenced in a study of PD-1 blockade in mismatch repair-deficient tumors. The overall study: Enrolled about 2012-2016, patients had progressing, pretreated mismatch repair-deficient cancers of around twelve types. Study-level results: Tumor-resident clones, often undetectable pretreatment in blood, expanded then contracted after pembrolizumab.

Sequencing was performed with immunoSEQ multiplex PCR; in TCRdb, only in-frame clones are kept and a portion is missing. The top ten clones hold 2.5% to 3% of a sample with 25,000 to 30,000 clones, roughly 80% of them seen once. As to this clone: Antigen: not known.

Trimming left V 3 bases short and J 7 bases short, with 12 bases between. This CDR3 is built from 14 residues. Germline V gene data show CDR1 as MDHEN and CDR2 as SYDVKM. PCR or immunohistochemistry showed mismatch repair deficiency in every enrolled patient. Three pembrolizumab responders had their TCRs sequenced. The sequencing used PBMCs, collected before pembrolizumab treatment. The J gene is TRBJ2-2, the V gene TRBV28; tentatively, D is TRBD2 (6 bases). This TCR was recovered from an adult with mismatch repair-deficient cancer. This chain's CDR3 is CASSFRRGIGELFF. CDR3 coding DNA: TGTGCCAGCAGTTTTAGGCGGGGTATCGGGGAGCTGTTTTTT.